This TCR beta chain comes out of a study of T-cell memory formation after mild COVID-19 (dated by TCRdb to about 2021). In terms of the full investigation: Most TCR sequence clusters were specific to one of the two donors. In a couple of donors, T-cell clones that expanded and contracted after mild COVID-19 were tracked by sequencing TCRalpha and TCRbeta repertoires over time. The cohort comprised two young, previously healthy adult volunteers, one female and one male. The study at large found these results: SARS-CoV-2 specificity of the second-wave clones peaking on day 37 was not confirmed. Balanced CD4/CD8 phenotypes were observed for clones contracting from day 15 to 85, whereas a bias towards CD4+ was observed for a second wave of clones expanding from day 15 to 37. Contracting CD4+ clones were located mainly in the CM and EM memory subsets, whereas CD8+ clones were found to be enriched in EMRA. The detection of some responding clones in pre-infection memory suggests that pre-existing cross-reactive memory T cells joined the SARS-CoV-2 response. Only a couple of mild cases were covered by the study, and larger cohorts that include severe cases with pre-infection samples were considered necessary.

In regard to this clonotype: The specificity of this receptor is unknown. No quality values exist for individual bases; no much larger clone is one base distant.

Sequencing took place on an Illumina NovaSeq 6000. cDNA libraries for TCRalpha and TCRbeta were prepared by 5'RACE using constant-segment primers, with sample barcodes and unique molecular identifiers added. Trizol reagent was used to extract RNA from every sample. The libraries were amplified in two PCR steps, and the second step added a second sample barcode and Illumina TruSeq adapters. The libraries were sequenced on an Illumina NovaSeq using 2 x 150 bp paired-end reads. Concerning the study's data processing: Demultiplexing of reads and collapsing into UMI-guided consensus sequences were performed with migec v1.2.7. Using mixcr v2.1.11, UMI consensuses were aligned to TRA and TRB V and J templates and then assembled into clonotypes. Expanded or contracted clonotypes were those called significant by both edgeR and NoisET, with noise models trained on biological replicates. edgeR calls used a false discovery rate-adjusted p below 0.01 and a log2 fold-change threshold of 1. As an exploratory analysis of dynamics, max-normalized trajectories of the 1000 most abundant clonotypes were examined with PCA combined with hierarchical clustering. Separately sequenced CD4+ and CD8+ repertoires were used to assign a CD4 or CD8 phenotype to each responding clone. The public sequencing data were trimmed at Q25 with fastp and processed into clonotypes with MiXCR by TCRdb, which kept only in-frame beta chains. Each CDR3 protein appears once, grouped with its most common genes and DNA. For this entry, the V and J calls and clone size follow TCRdb and not the study's own pipeline. Within this sample are fewer than 200,000 distinct CDR3 sequences, with 10% to 15% of them counted one time only. The top ten clonotypes cover roughly 3.4% of the sample.

Taken from the germline V gene (reference sequence), the CDR1 and CDR2 loops are MNHEY and SMNVEV. The CDR3 starts with the cysteine, ends with the phenylalanine, and has 18 residues. Of all the DNA, just the CDR3 is kept, 54 bases in frame from base 1. V was cut back by 1 base and J by 0 bases, leaving a gap of 18 bases between them. Ficoll-Paque density gradient centrifugation was used to isolate PBMCs. The chain couples TRBV27 to TRBJ1-2, with no confidently assigned D gene. The receptor comes from a man in his late teens or twenties who had mild COVID-19 (a few samples of this study predate the infection). The sample titles of this study are shuffled in the database, so cell type and time point are left out; the donor was told from shared clones. The material sequenced was PBMCs or a T cell subset sorted from them (not recorded which). The CDR3 region has the sequence CASSLWAVDAYSNYGYTF. The DNA sequence is given as TGTGCCAGCAGTTTATGGGCGGTTGATGCATATTCTAACTATGGCTACACCTTC.